What follows describes a single TCR beta chain. Its antigen remains undetermined. Base qualities are not recorded, but no much larger clone differs from it by a single base. This entry comes from a study of shared clonotypes between healthy human individuals (dated by TCRdb to 2020 to 2021). Turning to the overall study: The cohort included three men and a couple of women between 18 and 49 years of age. For each donor, three plates each were used for CD4 naive and CD4 memory, two plates were used for CD8 naive, and one plate was used for CD8 memory. To estimate repertoire size and how much clonotype sharing occurs between individuals, the study deeply sequenced the blood TCR repertoires of roughly 5 healthy adults. Libraries were prepared and TCR repertoires were sequenced by different laboratories using diverse techniques, in order to increase sequencing depth and limit assay-specific biases. Leukapheresis yielded between about 0.94 and 9 billion PBMCs per donor.

The donors were healthy, HIV-negative adults with no recently reported acute infections or vaccinations. Only Caucasian adults living in Nashville, Tennessee, USA were represented among the donors. CD4+ T cells were enriched by magnetic negative selection; naive cells were then positively selected on CD45RA, and the negative fraction formed the memory subset. Blood was obtained by leukapheresis, after which PBMCs were separated by Ficoll-Histopaque density gradient centrifugation and cryopreserved in liquid nitrogen vapor phase. Purity and quantity of every magnetically sorted T cell population were checked by analytical flow cytometry. Genomic DNA was isolated from every sorted fraction and measured by UV absorbance on a Nanodrop 2000c. The investigation overall reported the following: Because the study included a small number of donors, the genetic and exposure-history diversity represented was limited. Sampling was restricted to blood, and TCR repertoires in tissue are likely to differ from TCR repertoires in blood. Higher generation probabilities were observed for clonotypes shared by all four sorted-subset donors than for non-shared clonotypes. Sharing across several donors was observed for about 5% of naive CD4, 3% to 3.5% of naive CD8, 2% to 2.5% of memory CD4, and around 0.42% of memory CD8 clonotypes. Pairwise subsampling led to the expectation that sequencing depth would affect the degree of clonotype sharing among donors. Naive subsets generally had larger estimated clonotype richness than memory subsets. Incomplete sequencing was indicated by rarefaction of sorted-subset datasets, despite the large sequencing depth.

Using the deep immunoSEQ assay, TCR CDR3 regions were amplified from genomic DNA by multiplex PCR. Extracted genomic DNA from each cell subset was spread evenly across all wells of several immunoSEQ 96-well plates, with each plate serving as a replicate. For sorted subsets, roughly 200 ng of genomic DNA, equivalent to 25,000 to 35,000 T cell genomes, went into each replicate PCR. Purified libraries were measured with a Qubit 3.0 fluorometer, size-checked on a Bioanalyzer 2100, and measured again with the KAPA Library Quantification kit. Every immunoSEQ 96-well plate was sequenced on a separate single-read 150-cycle Illumina NextSeq 550 flow cell. In the paper's pipeline: Because the immunoSEQ output held only junctional sequences and lacked quality scores, the filtering could not match the filtering applied to full-length reads. To assign V/J genes and CDR3, sequences were annotated against IMGT germline references using PyIR, a Python wrapper for IgBLAST v1.9. Reads were filtered out if the reads had weak V/J assignments (E-value above 1e-6), no CDR3, stop codons, out-of-frame junctions, or ambiguous translated residues. V3J clonotypes were defined by identical inferred V gene, J gene, and CDR3 amino acid sequence. To compute the percentage overlap between repertoires, the number of shared unique clonotypes was divided by the size of the smaller repertoire. RTK rarefaction, the Chao1 estimator, and Recon v2.1 estimates of unobserved clonotypes were used to assess repertoire richness. Generation probabilities were computed with OLGA for all TCRbeta clonotypes obtained by the gDNA method from several donors. Not all clones reach the TCRdb copy of this immuneACCESS table, which keeps in-frame sequences only. Checked studies attribute under half of the gap to unresolved V genes and leave the rest unexplained. The D gene and trimming were derived from the DNA, and the V and J assignments and clone size from that table. For this sample there are over 2 million clones; 80% to 95% appear just once. The ten largest account for around 0.35% of the sample.

Material: naive CD4+ T cells from PBMCs. According to the study, the label for this sample's cell subset or site signals: CD45RA+ positively selected. The sequence was obtained from a young man in good health. Some clones in this sample may be carry-over from other donors' samples.

The CDR3 has the sequence CASSQTQGRREQYF. The DNA reads as follows: TGTGCCAGCAGCCAAACCCAGGGTCGGAGAGAGCAGTACTTC. The V gene is TRBV14 and the J gene is TRBJ2-7; perhaps TRBD1 is the D gene, with 5 bases matching. From a lookup of the germline V gene, CDR1 and CDR2 are SGHDN and FVKESK. The CDR3 has 14 amino acids, counting the end cysteine and phenylalanine. Only the CDR3 portion is preserved as DNA: 42 bases, with reading frame beginning at the first base. V loses 2 bases of germline sequence and J loses 7 bases, and the interval between the two ends is 15 bases.